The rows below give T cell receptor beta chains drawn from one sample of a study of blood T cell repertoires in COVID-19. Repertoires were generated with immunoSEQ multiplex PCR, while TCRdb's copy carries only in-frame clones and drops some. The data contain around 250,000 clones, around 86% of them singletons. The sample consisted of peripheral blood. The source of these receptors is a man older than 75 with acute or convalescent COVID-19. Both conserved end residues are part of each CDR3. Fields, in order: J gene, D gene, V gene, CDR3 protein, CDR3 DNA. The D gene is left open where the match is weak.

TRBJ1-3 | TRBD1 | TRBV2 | CASRGQGLGNTIYF | TGTGCCAGCAGGGGACAGGGCCTCGGAAACACCATATATTTT
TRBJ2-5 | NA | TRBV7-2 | CASSLDRDQVQYF | TGTGCCAGCAGCTTAGACAGGGATCAAGTCCAGTACTTC
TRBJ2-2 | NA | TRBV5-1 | CASERLGRSTGELFF | TGCGCCAGCGAGAGGCTGGGGCGGTCCACCGGGGAGCTGTTTTTT
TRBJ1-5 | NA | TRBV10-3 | CAISESMAGRQPQHF | TGTGCCATCAGTGAGTCGATGGCAGGTCGACAGCCCCAGCATTTT
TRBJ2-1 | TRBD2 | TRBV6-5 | CASFTSGRNEQFF | TGTGCCAGCTTTACTAGCGGGAGGAATGAGCAGTTCTTC
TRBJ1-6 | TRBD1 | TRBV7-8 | CASSSPPGTANSPLHF | TGTGCCAGCAGCTCACCTCCGGGGACAGCTAATTCACCCCTCCACTTT
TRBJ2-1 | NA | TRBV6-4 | CASSPLGGDEQFF | TGTGCCAGCAGTCCTTTGGGCGGGGATGAGCAGTTCTTC
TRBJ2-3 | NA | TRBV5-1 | CASSRPGSTDTQYF | TGCGCCAGCAGCCGCCCAGGGTCCACAGATACGCAGTATTTT
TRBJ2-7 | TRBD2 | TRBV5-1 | CASSLLQGAGGRYEQYF | TGCGCCAGCAGCTTGCTACAGGGAGCGGGAGGGAGGTACGAGCAGTACTTC
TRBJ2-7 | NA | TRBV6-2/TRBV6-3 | CASSYLRGYEQYF | TGTGCCAGCAGTTATCTCAGGGGTTACGAGCAGTACTTC
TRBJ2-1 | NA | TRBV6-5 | CASIGGYNEQFF | TGTGCCAGCATCGGTGGCTACAATGAGCAGTTCTTC